These 14 T cell receptor beta chains originate from one sample sequenced in a study of T cell clonotyping in hematopoietic cell transplantation. The time point is: recipient sample about 28 days before transplant, after cytoreduction. Sequenced by immunoSEQ multiplex PCR; TCRdb stores in-frame clones only, minus some. The sample has approximately 44,000 clones, around 83% seen once. The material was peripheral blood mononuclear cells, obtained before stem cell transplant. These receptors came from a man in his sixties with myelodysplastic syndrome. Some clones in this sample may be carry-over from other donors' samples.

The chain joins TRBV19 to TRBJ1-5, with unresolved D. CDR3 size: 15 residues. Germline V gene data show CDR1 as LNHDA and CDR2 as SQIVND (reference sequence). V was trimmed by 5 bases and J by 1 base, leaving 12 bases between them. The CDR3 reads CASSVSYSSNQPQHF. Here the CDR3 DNA reads TGTGCCAGTAGTGTCTCGTACTCGAGCAATCAGCCCCAGCATTTT. The entire variable domain, with the rest obtained from reference TRBV19 and TRBJ1-5, is as follows: DGGITQSPKYLFRKEGQNVTLSCEQNLNHDAMYWYRQDPGQGLRLIYYSQIVNDFQKGDIAEGYSVSREKKESFPLTVTSAQKNPTAFYLCASSVSYSSNQPQHFGDGTRLSIL.

This rearrangement joins TRBV28 to TRBJ2-5; 7 bases match TRBD2. Trimming took 6 bases from V and 4 from J; bases not matched to a gene: 11. Germline V lookup: CDR1 MDHEN, CDR2 SYDVKM. The CDR3 totals 15 residues. The CDR3 nucleotides read TGTGCCAGCAGCCCCAACGGACTAGAAGGAGAGACCCAGTACTTC. This codes for CASSPNGLEGETQYF.

J is TRBJ2-3 and V is TRBV5-1; a possible D gene is TRBD2 (6 bases). The germline CDR1 and CDR2 sequences are SGHRS and YFSETQ. Trimming pared 5 bases from V and 4 bases from J, leaving 14 bases between. The CDR3 is 14 residues long. The CDR3 nucleotides read TGCGCCAGCAGTCGACTCGGGGGACCAGATACGCAGTATTTT. Amino acids: CASSRLGGPDTQYF.

The V gene is TRBV2, the J gene TRBJ2-7, with TRBD1 matching 7 bases. Germline V gene sequence: CDR1 SNHLY, CDR2 FYNNEI. The ends lost 7 bases at V and 1 base at J; junction bases unmatched: 4. CDR3 length: 13 residues. CDR3: CASNRDSSYEQYF. The CDR3 DNA reads as TGTGCCAGCAATCGGGACAGTTCCTACGAGCAGTACTTC.

The chain carries TRBV20-1 and TRBJ2-7; maybe TRBD2 (6 bases). Looked up from germline, CDR1 is DFQATT and CDR2 is SNEGSKA (reference sequence). The CDR3 length is 11 residues. V dropped 7 bases and J dropped 6 bases, with 13 bases sitting between them. The CDR3 loop reads CSETGRLEQYF. The CDR3 region has the DNA TGCAGTGAGACGGGGAGGCTCGAGCAGTACTTC.

This rearrangement joins TRBV2 to TRBJ1-5; D gene unclear. CDR1 and CDR2 (germline): SNHLY, FYNNEI. There are 14 residues in the CDR3. V was pared by 8 bases and J by 1 base, with 12 bases between. The CDR3 nucleotides read TGTGCCAGCTGGGAGGGAGGGAGCAATCAGCCCCAGCATTTT. Protein product: CASWEGGSNQPQHF. Supplemented by reference TRBV2 and TRBJ1-5, the full variable domain reads EPEVTQTPSHQVTQMGQEVILRCVPISNHLYFYWYRQILGQKVEFLVSFYNNEISEKSEIFDDQFSVERPDGSNFTLKIRSTKLEDSAMYFCASWEGGSNQPQHFGDGTRLSIL.

This chain links TRBV7-2 with TRBJ1-2; 7 bases match TRBD1. CDR3 length: 14 amino acids. The J segment lost 4 bases and the V segment lost 4 bases, leaving 6 bases of the junction unmatched. Germline CDR1 SGHTA, CDR2 FQGNSA. Here the CDR3 DNA reads TGTGCCAGCAGCTCGAACGCAGGGGGCTATGGCTACACCTTC. This sequence encodes CASSSNAGGYGYTF.

This chain joins TRBV30 and TRBJ2-7; D not certain. Germline CDR1 and CDR2: GTSNPN and SVGIG (reference sequence). This CDR3 comprises 12 residues. V lost 0 bases, J lost 3 bases, and 6 bases lay in between. The CDR3 loop is CAWSVANYEQYF. CDR3 DNA sequence: TGTGCCTGGAGTGTAGCCAACTACGAGCAGTACTTC.

The rearrangement joins TRBV5-6 to TRBJ1-4; D is unclear. The CDR3 spans 12 residues. Trimming cost V 4 bases and J 14 bases, with 15 bases left between them. Per the germline V gene, CDR1 is SGHDT and CDR2 is YYEEEE. The chain's CDR3 is CASSRRSTDLFF. The DNA for the CDR3 is TGTGCCAGCAGCCGGAGGTCTACGGACCTGTTTTTT.

This clone was counted once. The CDR3 region has the DNA TGTGCCAGCAGGGCTAGCGGGGGACCCTACAATGAGCAGTTCTTC. This translates into CASRASGGPYNEQFF. This chain joins TRBV2 and TRBJ2-1; 10 bases are shared with TRBD2. The CDR3 has 15 residues. With V trimmed by 6 bases and J by 2 bases, 4 bases remained unmatched. The germline gives CDR1 SNHLY, CDR2 FYNNEI.

This clone occurred a few times. In DNA, the CDR3 is TGTGCCAGCAGCTTATTCCCCGGGGGCGGGACCGGGGAGCTGTTTTTT. The encoded protein is CASSLFPGGGTGELFF. V is TRBV7-2 and J is TRBJ2-2; tentatively, D is TRBD1 or TRBD2 (6 bases each). The germline V and J ends were trimmed by 2 bases and 5 bases, with 15 bases remaining between them. There are 16 residues in the CDR3. Germline CDR1 SGHTA, CDR2 FQGNSA.

The V and J genes are TRBV6-1 and TRBJ1-3; 7 bases fit TRBD1. With 0 bases clipped from V and 4 bases from J, the junction kept 9 bases outside the gene matches. Germline loops: CDR1 MNHNS, CDR2 SASEGT. This CDR3 region has 17 residues. In DNA form, the CDR3 reads TGTGCCAGCAGTGAAGCGCTGGCAGGGGGGAAAGGAAACACCATATATTTT. This encodes CASSEALAGGKGNTIYF.

The gene calls are TRBV10-3 and TRBJ2-1; no clear D gene. Germline V gene sequence: CDR1 ENHRY, CDR2 SYGVKD. Trimming cost V 7 bases and J 0 bases, with 13 bases left between them. The CDR3 loop spans 15 amino acids. CDR3: CAITQDRSSYNEQFF. As DNA, the CDR3 is TGTGCCATCACCCAGGACCGGAGCTCCTACAATGAGCAGTTCTTC.

This chain links TRBV5-1 with TRBJ2-2, with 12 bases aligning to TRBD2. This CDR3 has 19 residues. CDR1 is SGHRS and CDR2 is YFSETQ in the germline V gene. J lost 0 bases, V lost 5 bases, and 11 bases had no gene match. The CDR3 region is CASSLSGLAGSTNTGELFF. In nucleotides, the CDR3 is TGCGCCAGCAGTTTATCCGGACTAGCGGGATCTACGAACACCGGGGAGCTGTTTTTT. Full variable domain (rest looked up from reference TRBV5-1 and TRBJ2-2): KAGVTQTPRYLIKTRGQQVTLSCSPISGHRSVSWYQQTPGQGLQFLFEYFSETQRNKGNFPGRFSGRQFSNSRSEMNVSTLELGDSALYLCASSLSGLAGSTNTGELFFGEGSRLTVL.